The clone carrying this T cell receptor beta chain was recorded at least ten times. Its target is not known. This sample is part of a study of human T cells and chemical hapten exposure. Overall study results and limits: Alopecia in the donors means their immune response may deviate from healthy people's.

Via MiXCR, TCRdb re-called the RACE reads, giving one row per CDR3 protein. Of roughly 160,000 distinct CDR3 sequences listed, 13% to 15% are singletons. Indicated time point: patch test 1, 2 weeks after DPC sensitization. Treatment defined: therapeutic diphenylcyclopropenone sensitization with weekly scalp DPC. Material: whole blood, obtained in connection with sensitization to the hapten diphenylcyclopropenone (DPC). The clonotype comes from a young woman with alopecia areata. Some clones in this sample may be carry-over from other donors' samples.

The CDR3 reads CASRDSGYGYTF. CDR3 bases: TGTGCCAGCCGGGACAGCGGCTATGGCTACACCTTC. J is TRBJ1-2 and V is TRBV6-2 or TRBV6-3; TRBD1 matches at 7 bases. This CDR3 has 12 residues. CDR1 is MNHEY and CDR2 is SVGEGT in the germline V gene. Trimming removed 8 bases from V and 4 bases from J; junction bases left unmatched: 4.